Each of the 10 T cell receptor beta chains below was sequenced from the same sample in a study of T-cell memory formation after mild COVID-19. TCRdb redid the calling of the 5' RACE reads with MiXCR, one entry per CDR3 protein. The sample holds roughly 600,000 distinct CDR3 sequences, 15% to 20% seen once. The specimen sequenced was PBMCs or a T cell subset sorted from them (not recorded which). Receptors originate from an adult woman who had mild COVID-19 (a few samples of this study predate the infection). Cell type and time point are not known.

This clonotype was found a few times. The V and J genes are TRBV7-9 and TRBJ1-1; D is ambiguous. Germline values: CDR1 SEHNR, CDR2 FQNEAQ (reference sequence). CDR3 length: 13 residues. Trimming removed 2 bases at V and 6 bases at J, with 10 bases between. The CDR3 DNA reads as TGTGCCAGCAGCTTATCCGGTAGCTCTGAAGCTTTCTTT. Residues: CASSLSGSSEAFF.

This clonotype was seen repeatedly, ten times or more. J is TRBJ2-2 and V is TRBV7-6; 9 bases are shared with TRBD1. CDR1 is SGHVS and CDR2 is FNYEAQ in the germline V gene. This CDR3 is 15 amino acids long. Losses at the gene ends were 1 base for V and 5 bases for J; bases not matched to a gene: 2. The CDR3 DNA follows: TGTGCCAGCAGCTTAGGGACAGGGGTTACCGGGGAGCTGTTTTTT. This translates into CASSLGTGVTGELFF.

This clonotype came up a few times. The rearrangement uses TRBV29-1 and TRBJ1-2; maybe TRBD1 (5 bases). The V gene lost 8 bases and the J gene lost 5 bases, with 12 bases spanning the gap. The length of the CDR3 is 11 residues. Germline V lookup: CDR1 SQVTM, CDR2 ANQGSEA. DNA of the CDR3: TGCAGCCTAGGGGCTGATTATGGCTACACCTTC. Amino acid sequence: CSLGADYGYTF.

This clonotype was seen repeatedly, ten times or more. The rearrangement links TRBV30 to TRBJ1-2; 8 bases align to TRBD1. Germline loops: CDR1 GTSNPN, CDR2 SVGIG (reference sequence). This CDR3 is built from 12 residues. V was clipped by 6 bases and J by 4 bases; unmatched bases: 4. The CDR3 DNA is TGTGCCTGTAGGACAGGGTCCTATGGCTACACCTTC. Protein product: CACRTGSYGYTF. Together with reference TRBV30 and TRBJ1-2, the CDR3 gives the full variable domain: SQTIHQWPATLVQPVGSPLSLECTVEGTSNPNLYWYRQAAGRGLQLLFYSVGIGQISSEVPQNLSASRPQDRQFILSSKKLLLSDSGFYLCACRTGSYGYTFGSGTRLTVV.

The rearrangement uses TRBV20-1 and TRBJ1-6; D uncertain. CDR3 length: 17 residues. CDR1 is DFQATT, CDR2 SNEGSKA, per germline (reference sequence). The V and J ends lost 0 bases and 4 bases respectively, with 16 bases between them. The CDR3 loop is CSARDPWKLGYNSPLHF. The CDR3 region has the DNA TGCAGTGCTAGAGATCCGTGGAAATTGGGGTATAATTCACCCCTCCACTTT.

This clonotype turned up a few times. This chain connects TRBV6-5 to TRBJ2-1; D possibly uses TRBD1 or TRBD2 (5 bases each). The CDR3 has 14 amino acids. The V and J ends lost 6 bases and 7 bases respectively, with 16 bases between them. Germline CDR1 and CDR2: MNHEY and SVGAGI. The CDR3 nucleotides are TGTGCCAGCAGGAGGGGCTACGGAGGTAATGAGCAGTTCTTC. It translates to CASRRGYGGNEQFF.

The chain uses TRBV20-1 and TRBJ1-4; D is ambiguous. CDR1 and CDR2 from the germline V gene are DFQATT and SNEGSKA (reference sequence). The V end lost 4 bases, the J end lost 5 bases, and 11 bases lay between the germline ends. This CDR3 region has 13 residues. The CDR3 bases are TGCAGTGCTACCGAAAGGTTCAATGAAAAACTGTTTTTT. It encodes CSATERFNEKLFF.

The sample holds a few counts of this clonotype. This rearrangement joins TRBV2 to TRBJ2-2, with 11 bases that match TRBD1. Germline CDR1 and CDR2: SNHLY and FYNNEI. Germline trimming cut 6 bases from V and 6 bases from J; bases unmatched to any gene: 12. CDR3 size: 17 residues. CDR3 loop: CASRLRGTGGGSGELFF. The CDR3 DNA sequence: TGTGCCAGCAGACTCCGTGGGACAGGGGGTGGATCCGGGGAGCTGTTTTTT.

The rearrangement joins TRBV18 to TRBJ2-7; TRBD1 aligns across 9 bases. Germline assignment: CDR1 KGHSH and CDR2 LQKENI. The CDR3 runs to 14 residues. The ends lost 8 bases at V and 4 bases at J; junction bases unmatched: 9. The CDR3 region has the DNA TGTGCCAGCCTGGATGGGACAGGGCCTTACGAGCAGTACTTC. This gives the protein CASLDGTGPYEQYF.

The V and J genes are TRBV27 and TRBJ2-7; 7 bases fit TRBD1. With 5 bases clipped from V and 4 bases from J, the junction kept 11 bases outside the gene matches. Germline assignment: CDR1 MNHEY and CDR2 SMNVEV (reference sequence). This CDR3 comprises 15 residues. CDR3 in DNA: TGTGCCAGCAGTCCATCCCACGACAGGGATTACGAGCAGTACTTC. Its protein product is CASSPSHDRDYEQYF.